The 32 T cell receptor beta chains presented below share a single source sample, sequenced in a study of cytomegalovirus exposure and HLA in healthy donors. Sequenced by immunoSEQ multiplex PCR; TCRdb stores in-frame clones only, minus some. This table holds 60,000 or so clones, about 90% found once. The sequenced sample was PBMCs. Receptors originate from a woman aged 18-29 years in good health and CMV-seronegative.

The CDR3 bases are TGTGCCAGCAGCTCCACGGCAGGGCTGAACTCTGGAAACACCATATATTTT. Amino acid sequence: CASSSTAGLNSGNTIYF. The chain recombines TRBV7-6 with TRBJ1-3; TRBD1 might be the D (5 bases). This CDR3 region has 17 residues. From germline, CDR1 is SGHVS and CDR2 FNYEAQ. Trimming took off 4 bases at V and 0 bases at J, with 16 bases between the two ends.

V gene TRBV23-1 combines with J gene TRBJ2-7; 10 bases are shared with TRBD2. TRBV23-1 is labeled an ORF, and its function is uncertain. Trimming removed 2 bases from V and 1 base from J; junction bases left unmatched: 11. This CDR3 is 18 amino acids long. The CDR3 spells CASSQQTGTSDPSYEQYF. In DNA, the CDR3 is TGCGCCAGCAGTCAACAAACAGGGACTAGCGACCCTTCCTACGAGCAGTACTTC.

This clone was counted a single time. This chain's CDR3 is CASSVGISGGSTDTQYF. The CDR3 bases are TGTGCCAGCAGCGTAGGGATTAGCGGGGGAAGCACAGATACGCAGTATTTT. The V gene is TRBV9, the J gene TRBJ2-3; the match to TRBD2 covers 9 bases. CDR3 size: 17 residues. From germline, CDR1 is SGDLS and CDR2 YYNGEE. Trimming at V came to 0 bases and at J to 0 bases, leaving 5 bases not matched to a gene.

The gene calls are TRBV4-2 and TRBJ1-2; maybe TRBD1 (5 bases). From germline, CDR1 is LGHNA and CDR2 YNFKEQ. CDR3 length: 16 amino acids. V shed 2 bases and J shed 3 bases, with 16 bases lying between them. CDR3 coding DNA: TGTGCCAGCAGCCAACGAAAGACAGCAAAGCACTATGGCTACACCTTC. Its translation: CASSQRKTAKHYGYTF.

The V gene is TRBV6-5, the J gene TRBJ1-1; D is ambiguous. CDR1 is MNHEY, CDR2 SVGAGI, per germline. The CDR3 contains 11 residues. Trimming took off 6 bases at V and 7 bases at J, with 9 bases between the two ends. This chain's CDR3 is CASSRRGEAFF. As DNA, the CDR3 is TGTGCCAGCAGCCGTCGGGGTGAAGCTTTCTTT.

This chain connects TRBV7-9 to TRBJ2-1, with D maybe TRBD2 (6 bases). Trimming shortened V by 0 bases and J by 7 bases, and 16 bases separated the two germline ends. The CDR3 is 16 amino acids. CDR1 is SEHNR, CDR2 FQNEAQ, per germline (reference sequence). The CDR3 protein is CASSLAEGGLRNEQFF. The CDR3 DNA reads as TGTGCCAGCAGCTTAGCGGAGGGCGGTTTGAGGAATGAGCAGTTCTTC.

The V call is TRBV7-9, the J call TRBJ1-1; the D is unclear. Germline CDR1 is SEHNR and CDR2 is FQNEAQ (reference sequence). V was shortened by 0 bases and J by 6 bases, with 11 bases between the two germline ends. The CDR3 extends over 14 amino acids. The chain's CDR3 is CASSLAVGVSEAFF. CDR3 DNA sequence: TGTGCCAGCAGCTTAGCGGTCGGAGTGTCTGAAGCTTTCTTT.

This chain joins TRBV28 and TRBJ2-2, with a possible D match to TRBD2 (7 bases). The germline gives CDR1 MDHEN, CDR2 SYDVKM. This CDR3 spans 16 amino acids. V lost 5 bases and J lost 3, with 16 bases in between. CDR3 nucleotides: TGTGCCAGCAGTCCTTCAGGGGCGGGAGACACCGGGGAGCTGTTTTTT. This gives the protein CASSPSGAGDTGELFF. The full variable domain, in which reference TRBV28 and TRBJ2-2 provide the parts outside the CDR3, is DVKVTQSSRYLVKRTGEKVFLECVQDMDHENMFWYRQDPGLGLRLIYFSYDVKMKEKGDIPEGYSVSREKKERFSLILESASTNQTSMYLCASSPSGAGDTGELFFGEGSRLTVL.

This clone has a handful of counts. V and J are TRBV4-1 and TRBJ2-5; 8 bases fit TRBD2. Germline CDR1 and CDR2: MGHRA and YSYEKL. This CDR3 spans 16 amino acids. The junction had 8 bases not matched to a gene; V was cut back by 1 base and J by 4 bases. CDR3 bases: TGCGCCAGCAGCCAAGGGACGGGGGGGGTGGCAGAGACCCAGTACTTC. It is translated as CASSQGTGGVAETQYF.

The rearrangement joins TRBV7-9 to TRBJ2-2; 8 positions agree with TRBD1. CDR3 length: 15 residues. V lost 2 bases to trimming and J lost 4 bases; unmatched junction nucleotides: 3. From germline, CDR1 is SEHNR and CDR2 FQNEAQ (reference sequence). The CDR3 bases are TGTGCCAGCAGCTTAACAGGGGGTACCACCGGGGAGCTGTTTTTT. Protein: CASSLTGGTTGELFF.

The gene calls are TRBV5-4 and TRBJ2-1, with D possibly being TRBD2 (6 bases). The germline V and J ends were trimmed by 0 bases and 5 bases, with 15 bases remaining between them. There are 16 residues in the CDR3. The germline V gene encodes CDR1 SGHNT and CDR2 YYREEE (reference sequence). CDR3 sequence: CASSLGGAGWNNEQFF. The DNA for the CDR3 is TGTGCCAGCAGCTTGGGTGGAGCGGGTTGGAACAATGAGCAGTTCTTC. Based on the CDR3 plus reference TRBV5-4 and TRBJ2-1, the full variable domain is ETGVTQSPTHLIKTRGQQVTLRCSSQSGHNTVSWYQQALGQGPQFIFQYYREEENGRGNFPPRFSGLQFPNYSSELNVNALELDDSALYLCASSLGGAGWNNEQFFGPGTRLTVL.

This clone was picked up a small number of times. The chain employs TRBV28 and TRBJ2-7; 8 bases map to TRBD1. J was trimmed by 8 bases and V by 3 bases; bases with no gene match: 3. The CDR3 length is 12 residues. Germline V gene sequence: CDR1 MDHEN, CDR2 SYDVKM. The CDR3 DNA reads TGTGCCAGCAGTTTGAGACAGGGGAAGCAGTACTTC. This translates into CASSLRQGKQYF.

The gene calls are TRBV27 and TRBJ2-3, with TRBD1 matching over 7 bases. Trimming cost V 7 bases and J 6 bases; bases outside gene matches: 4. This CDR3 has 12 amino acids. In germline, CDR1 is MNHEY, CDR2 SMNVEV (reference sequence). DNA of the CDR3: TGTGCCAGCAAAGGGGGCAGGGATACGCAGTATTTT. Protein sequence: CASKGGRDTQYF.

The CDR3 region is CACRTSKNIQYF. As DNA, the CDR3 is TGTGCCTGCCGGACTAGCAAAAACATTCAGTACTTC. V and J are TRBV6-6 and TRBJ2-4; 7 nucleotides agree with TRBD2. This CDR3 region has 12 residues. Germline lookup yields CDR1 MNHNY and CDR2 SVGAGI (reference sequence). V shed 11 bases and J 3 bases; nucleotides not matched to a gene: 4.

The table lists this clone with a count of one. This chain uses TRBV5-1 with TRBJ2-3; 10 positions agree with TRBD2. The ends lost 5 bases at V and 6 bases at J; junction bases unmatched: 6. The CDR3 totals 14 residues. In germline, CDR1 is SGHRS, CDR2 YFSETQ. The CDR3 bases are TGCGCCAGCAGGACGGGACTAGCGATGGATACGCAGTATTTT. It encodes CASRTGLAMDTQYF.

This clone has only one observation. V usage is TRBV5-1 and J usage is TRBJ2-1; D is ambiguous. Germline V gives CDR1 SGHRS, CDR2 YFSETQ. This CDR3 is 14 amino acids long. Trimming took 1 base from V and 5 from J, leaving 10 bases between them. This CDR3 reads CASSLSGHHNEQFF. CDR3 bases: TGCGCCAGCAGCTTGAGTGGCCACCACAATGAGCAGTTCTTC. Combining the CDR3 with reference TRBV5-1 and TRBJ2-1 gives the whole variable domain KAGVTQTPRYLIKTRGQQVTLSCSPISGHRSVSWYQQTPGQGLQFLFEYFSETQRNKGNFPGRFSGRQFSNSRSEMNVSTLELGDSALYLCASSLSGHHNEQFFGPGTRLTVL.

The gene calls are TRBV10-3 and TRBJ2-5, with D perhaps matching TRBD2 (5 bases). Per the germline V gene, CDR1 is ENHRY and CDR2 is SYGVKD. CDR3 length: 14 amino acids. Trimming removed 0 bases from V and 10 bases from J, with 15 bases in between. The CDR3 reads CAISESGRAEDQYF. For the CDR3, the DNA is TGTGCCATCAGTGAGTCAGGACGCGCGGAGGACCAGTACTTC.

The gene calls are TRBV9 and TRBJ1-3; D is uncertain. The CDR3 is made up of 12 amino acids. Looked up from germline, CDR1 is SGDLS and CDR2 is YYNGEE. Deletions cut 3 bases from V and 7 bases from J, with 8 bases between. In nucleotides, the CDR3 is TGTGCCAGCAGCGGTGCTCAGAACACCATATATTTT. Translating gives CASSGAQNTIYF.

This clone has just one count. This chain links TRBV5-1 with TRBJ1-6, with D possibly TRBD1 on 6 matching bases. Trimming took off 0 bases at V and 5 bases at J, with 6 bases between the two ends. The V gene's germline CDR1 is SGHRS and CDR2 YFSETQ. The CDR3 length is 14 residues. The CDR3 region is CASSLAGDNSPLHF. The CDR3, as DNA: TGCGCCAGCAGCTTGGCAGGGGATAATTCACCCCTCCACTTT.

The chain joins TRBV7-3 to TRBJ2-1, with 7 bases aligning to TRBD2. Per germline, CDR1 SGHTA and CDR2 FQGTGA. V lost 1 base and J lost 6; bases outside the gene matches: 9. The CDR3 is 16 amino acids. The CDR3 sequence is CASSLNLAGVANEQFF. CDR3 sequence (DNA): TGTGCCAGCAGCTTAAATTTGGCGGGAGTTGCCAATGAGCAGTTCTTC. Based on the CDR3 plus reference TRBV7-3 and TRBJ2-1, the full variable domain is GAGVSQTPSNKVTEKGKYVELRCDPISGHTALYWYRQSLGQGPEFLIYFQGTGAADDSGLPNDRFFAVRPEGSVSTLKIQRTERGDSAVYLCASSLNLAGVANEQFFGPGTRLTVL.

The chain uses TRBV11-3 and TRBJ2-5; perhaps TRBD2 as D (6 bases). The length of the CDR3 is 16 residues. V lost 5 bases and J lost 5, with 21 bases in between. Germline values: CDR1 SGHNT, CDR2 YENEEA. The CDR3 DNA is TGTGCCAGCAGCGTTCGGAGGGACGCCGCACGGGAGACCCAGTACTTC. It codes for CASSVRRDAARETQYF. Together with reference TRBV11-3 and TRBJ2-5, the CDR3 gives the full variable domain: EAGVVQSPRYKIIEKKQPVAFWCNPISGHNTLYWYLQNLGQGPELLIRYENEEAVDDSQLPKDRFSAERLKGVDSTLKIQPAELGDSAVYLCASSVRRDAARETQYFGPGTRLLVL.

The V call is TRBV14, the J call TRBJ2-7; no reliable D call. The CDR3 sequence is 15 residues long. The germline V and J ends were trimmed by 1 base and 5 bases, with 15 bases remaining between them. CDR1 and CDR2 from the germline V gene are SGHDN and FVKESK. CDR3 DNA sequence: TGTGCCAGCAGCCAAGGAAGAATATCGCCGGACGAGCAGTACTTC. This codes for CASSQGRISPDEQYF.

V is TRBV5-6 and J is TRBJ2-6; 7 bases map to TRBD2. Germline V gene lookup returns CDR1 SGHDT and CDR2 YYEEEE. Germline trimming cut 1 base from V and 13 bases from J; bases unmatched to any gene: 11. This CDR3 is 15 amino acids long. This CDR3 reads CASSLWGRAGSVLTF. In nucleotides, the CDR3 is TGTGCCAGCAGCTTGTGGGGGAGGGCCGGGAGTGTCCTGACTTTC.

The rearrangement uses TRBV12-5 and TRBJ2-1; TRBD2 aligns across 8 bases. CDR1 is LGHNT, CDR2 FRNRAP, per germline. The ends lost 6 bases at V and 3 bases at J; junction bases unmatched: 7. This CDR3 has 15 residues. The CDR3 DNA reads TGTGCTAGTGGCCGGCGGGGGGATGGCTACAATGAGCAGTTCTTC. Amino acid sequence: CASGRRGDGYNEQFF.

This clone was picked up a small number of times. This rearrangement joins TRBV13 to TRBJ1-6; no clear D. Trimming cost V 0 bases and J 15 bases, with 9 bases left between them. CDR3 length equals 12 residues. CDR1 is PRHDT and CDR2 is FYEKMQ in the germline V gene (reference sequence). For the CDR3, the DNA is TGTGCCAGCAGCTTAGGTTCTGAGAACCTCCACTTT. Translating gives CASSLGSENLHF. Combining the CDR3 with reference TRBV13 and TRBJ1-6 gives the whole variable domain AAGVIQSPRHLIKEKRETATLKCYPIPRHDTVYWYQQGPGQDPQFLISFYEKMQSDKGSIPDRFSAQQFSDYHSELNMSSLELGDSALYFCASSLGSENLHFGNGTRLTVT.

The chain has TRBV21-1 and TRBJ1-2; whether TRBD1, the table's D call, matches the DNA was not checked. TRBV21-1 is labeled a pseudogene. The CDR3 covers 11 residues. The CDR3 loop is CASRPDIGYTF. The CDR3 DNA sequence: TGTGCCAGCAGACCCGACATCGGCTACACCTTC.

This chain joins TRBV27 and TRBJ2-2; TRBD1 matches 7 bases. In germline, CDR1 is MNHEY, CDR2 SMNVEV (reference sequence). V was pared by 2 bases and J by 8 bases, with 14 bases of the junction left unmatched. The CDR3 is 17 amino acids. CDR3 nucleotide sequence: TGTGCCAGCAGTTTAACCCGCCTGAAAGGGGGCCCGGGGGAGCTGTTTTTT. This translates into CASSLTRLKGGPGELFF.

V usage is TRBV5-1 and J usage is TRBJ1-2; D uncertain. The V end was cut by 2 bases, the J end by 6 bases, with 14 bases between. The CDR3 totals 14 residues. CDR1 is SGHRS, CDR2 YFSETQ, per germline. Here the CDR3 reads CASSLSTQLDGYTF. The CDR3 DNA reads TGCGCCAGCAGCTTAAGCACACAACTAGATGGCTACACCTTC.

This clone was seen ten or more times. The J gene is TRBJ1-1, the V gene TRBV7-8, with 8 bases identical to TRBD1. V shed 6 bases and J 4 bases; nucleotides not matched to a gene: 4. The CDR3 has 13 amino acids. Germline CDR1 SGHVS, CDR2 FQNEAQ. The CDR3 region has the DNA TGTGCCAGCAGTTTAACAGGGGGCACTGAAGCTTTCTTT. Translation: CASSLTGGTEAFF.

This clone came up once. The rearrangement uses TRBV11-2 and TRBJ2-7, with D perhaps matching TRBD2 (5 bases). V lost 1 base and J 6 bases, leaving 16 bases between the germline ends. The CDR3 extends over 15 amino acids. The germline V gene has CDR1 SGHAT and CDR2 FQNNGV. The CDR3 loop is CASSLGAEVGGEQYF. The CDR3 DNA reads TGTGCCAGCAGCTTAGGGGCGGAGGTAGGAGGCGAGCAGTACTTC.

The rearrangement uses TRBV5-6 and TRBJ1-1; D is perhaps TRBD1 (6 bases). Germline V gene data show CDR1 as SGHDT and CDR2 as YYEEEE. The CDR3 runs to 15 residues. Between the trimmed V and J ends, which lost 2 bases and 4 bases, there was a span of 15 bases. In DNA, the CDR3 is TGTGCCAGCAGCTTTTGGGGGGGCTTGGGCACTGAAGCTTTCTTT. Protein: CASSFWGGLGTEAFF.

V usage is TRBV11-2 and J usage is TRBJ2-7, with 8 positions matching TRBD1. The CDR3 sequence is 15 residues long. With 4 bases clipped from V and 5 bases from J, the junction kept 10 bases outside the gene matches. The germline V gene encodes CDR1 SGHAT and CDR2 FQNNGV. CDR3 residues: CASSSTGEFVDEQYF. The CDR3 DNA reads TGTGCCAGCAGCTCGACAGGGGAGTTCGTGGACGAGCAGTACTTC.